The text below deals with one TCR beta chain. Data came from immunoSEQ multiplex PCR; TCRdb stores just in-frame clones and leaves some out. There are approximately 99,000 clones in the sample; about nine tenths occur only once, and around 0.76% lies in the top ten. This sample was taken from a study of T cell changes during pregnancy in multiple sclerosis. CDR1 MNHNS and CDR2 SASEGT come from the germline V gene. J was trimmed by 2 bases and V by 8 bases; bases with no gene match: 11. CDR3 size: 15 residues. The receptor was isolated from a female donor in good health, enrolled as a control in a pregnancy study. V is TRBV6-1 and J is TRBJ1-2; 7 bases line up with TRBD1. The sequencing used peripheral blood, collected in the second trimester of pregnancy. The DNA for the CDR3 is TGTGCCAGCCTACAGGGGCGTGGGGAAAACTATGGCTACACCTTC. As protein: CASLQGRGENYGYTF.